The clone carrying this T cell receptor (beta chain) has just a few counts. These data belong to a study of cytomegalovirus exposure and HLA in healthy donors. Both 60 Vbeta primers and 13 Jbeta primers went into the PCR. Here immunoSEQ multiplex PCR was the method, and the copy in TCRdb shows in-frame clones only, minus some. Among roughly 160,000 clones listed, 77% were seen once. The CDR3 sequence is 15 residues long. With 1 base removed from V and 5 bases from J, the gap between germline ends came to 14 bases. Germline values: CDR1 LGHNA, CDR2 YNFKEQ. This chain joins TRBV4-2 and TRBJ2-5; possibly TRBD2 for D (7 bases). The receptor's source is a man aged 25 to 40 in good health and CMV-seropositive. The sequencing sample was made of PBMCs. CDR3 region: CASSQGSGGRETQYF. CDR3 in DNA: TGTGCCAGCAGCCAAGGGTCGGGGGGCCGTGAGACCCAGTACTTC.